This record covers a single T cell receptor (beta chain). While infection was still active, Seattle patients were enrolled and then followed longitudinally. These data belong to a study of blood T cell repertoires in COVID-19. Looking at the study overall: The analysed material was cDNA or gDNA that came from T cells, B-cell-depleted T cells, or PBMCs.

Original processing notes: Amplified reference gene primers provided the basis for estimating nucleated cell counts. TCRdb's copy holds only in-frame clones and misses some; the assay was immunoSEQ multiplex PCR. The V and J calls and clone size were taken over from that table, and D and trimming were inferred from the DNA. The data contain over 150,000 clones, under 85% of them singletons. The sequence derives from an elderly man with COVID-19, enrolled during active disease. The specimen was peripheral blood.

The DNA for the CDR3 is TGTGCCAGCAGCTCCAGGGGGGTCATGAACACTGAAGCTTTCTTT. The encoded protein is CASSSRGVMNTEAFF. The chain couples TRBV7-9 to TRBJ1-1; 7 nucleotides align to TRBD1. J gave up 0 bases and V 4 bases, and 5 bases lay outside the gene matches. This CDR3 is 15 amino acids long. CDR1 is SEHNR, CDR2 FQNEAQ, per germline (reference sequence). The full variable domain, its missing parts supplied by reference TRBV7-9 and TRBJ1-1, is DTGVSQNPRHKITKRGQNVTFRCDPISEHNRLYWYRQTLGQGPEFLTYFQNEAQLEKSRLLSDRFSAERPKGSFSTLEIQRTEQGDSAMYLCASSSRGVMNTEAFFGQGTRLTVV.